The clone carrying this T cell receptor beta chain was seen a handful of times. Its target is not known. This sample was taken from a study of CD8 T cells in ankylosing spondylitis. Points from the study as a whole: Ankylosing spondylitis blood appeared to carry a characteristic TCR beta motif of roughly 8 highly homologous variants. The disease-linked clones had a CD8+ phenotype and low blood frequencies. Enrichment of disease-linked clones was reportedly significant in matched ankylosing spondylitis synovial fluid.

TCRdb analysed the 5' RACE reads with MiXCR anew, one entry per CDR3 protein. There are 250,000 or so distinct CDR3 sequences in the sample; about 10% occur only once, and around 7% lies in the top ten. The sequenced material came from blood, either unsorted or a sorted T cell fraction (not recorded which). The sequence derives from a male donor with ankylosing spondylitis or in good health (not recorded which).

The chain's CDR3 is CASSYSGLAGEGPDTQYF. The CDR3 nucleotides are TGTGCCAGCAGTTACTCAGGACTAGCGGGAGAGGGTCCAGATACGCAGTATTTT. The chain carries TRBV6-2 or TRBV6-3 and TRBJ2-3; TRBD2 matches at 13 bases. V lost 0 bases, J lost 4 bases, and 7 bases stayed unmatched. CDR1 and CDR2 (germline): MNHEY, SVGEGT. This CDR3 has 18 residues.